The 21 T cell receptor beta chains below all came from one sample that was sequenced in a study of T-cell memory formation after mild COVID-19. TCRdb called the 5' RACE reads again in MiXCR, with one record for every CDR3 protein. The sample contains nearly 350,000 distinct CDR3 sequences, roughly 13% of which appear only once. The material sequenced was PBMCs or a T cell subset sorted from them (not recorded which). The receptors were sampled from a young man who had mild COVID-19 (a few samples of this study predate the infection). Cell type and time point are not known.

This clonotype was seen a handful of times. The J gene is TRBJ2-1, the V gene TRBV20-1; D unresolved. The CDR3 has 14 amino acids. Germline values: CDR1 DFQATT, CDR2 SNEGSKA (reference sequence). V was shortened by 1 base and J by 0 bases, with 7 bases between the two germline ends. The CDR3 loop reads CSARVKSSYNEQFF. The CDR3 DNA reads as TGCAGTGCTAGAGTCAAGAGCTCCTACAATGAGCAGTTCTTC.

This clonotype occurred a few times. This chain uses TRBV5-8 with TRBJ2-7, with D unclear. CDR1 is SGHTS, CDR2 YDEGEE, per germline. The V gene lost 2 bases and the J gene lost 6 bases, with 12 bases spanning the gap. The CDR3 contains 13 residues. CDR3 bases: TGTGCCAGCAGCTTCGGGCAGTTTGCCGAGCAGTACGTC. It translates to CASSFGQFAEQYV.

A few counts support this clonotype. CDR3 sequence (DNA): TGCAGTGCTAGAGGACTAGCGGGGGTCGAGGAGCAGTTCTTC. Its protein product is CSARGLAGVEEQFF. This chain joins TRBV20-1 and TRBJ2-1; the match to TRBD2 covers 12 bases. The junction had 5 bases not matched to a gene; V was cut back by 1 base and J by 10 bases. This CDR3 has 14 residues. Germline V CDR1 and CDR2: DFQATT, SNEGSKA (reference sequence).

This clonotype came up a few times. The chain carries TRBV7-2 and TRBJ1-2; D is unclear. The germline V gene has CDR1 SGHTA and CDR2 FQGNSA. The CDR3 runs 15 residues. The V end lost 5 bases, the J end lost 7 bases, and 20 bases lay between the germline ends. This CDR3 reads CASSATPDIRGGYTF. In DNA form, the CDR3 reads TGTGCCAGCAGCGCGACGCCTGACATTCGTGGTGGCTACACCTTC.

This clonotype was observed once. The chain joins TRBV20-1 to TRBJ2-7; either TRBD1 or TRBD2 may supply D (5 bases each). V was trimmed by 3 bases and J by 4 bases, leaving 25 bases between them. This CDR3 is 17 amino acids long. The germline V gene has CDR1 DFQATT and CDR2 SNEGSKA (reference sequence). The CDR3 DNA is TGCAGTGCTAGGGATGCAACTAGGGGCGCGGACTTATACGAGCAGTACTTC. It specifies CSARDATRGADLYEQYF.

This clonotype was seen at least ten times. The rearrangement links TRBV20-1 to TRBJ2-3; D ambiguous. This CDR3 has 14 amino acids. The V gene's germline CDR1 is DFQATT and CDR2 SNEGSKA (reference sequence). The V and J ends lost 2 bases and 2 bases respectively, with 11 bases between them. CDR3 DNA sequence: TGCAGTGCTAGACTCTACAGCCCCACAGATACGCAGTATTTT. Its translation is CSARLYSPTDTQYF.

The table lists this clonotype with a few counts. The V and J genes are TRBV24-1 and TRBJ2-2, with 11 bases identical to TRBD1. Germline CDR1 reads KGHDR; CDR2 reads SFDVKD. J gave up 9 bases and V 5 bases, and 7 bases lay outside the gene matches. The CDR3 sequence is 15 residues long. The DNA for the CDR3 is TGTGCCACCAGTGCCGGGACAGGGGGGTCTAGGGAGCTGTTTTTT. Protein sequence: CATSAGTGGSRELFF.

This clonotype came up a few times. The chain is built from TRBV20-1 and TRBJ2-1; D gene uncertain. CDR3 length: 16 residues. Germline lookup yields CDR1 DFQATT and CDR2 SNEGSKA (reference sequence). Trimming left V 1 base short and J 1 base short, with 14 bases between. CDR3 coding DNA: TGCAGTGCTAGAGTCCCCCGATCGGGTTCCTACAATGAGCAGTTCTTC. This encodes CSARVPRSGSYNEQFF.

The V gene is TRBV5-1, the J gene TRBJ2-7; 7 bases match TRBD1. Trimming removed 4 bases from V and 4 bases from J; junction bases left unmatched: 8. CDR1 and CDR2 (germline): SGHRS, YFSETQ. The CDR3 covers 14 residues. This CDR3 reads CASSPRTGEYEQYF. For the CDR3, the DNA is TGCGCCAGCAGCCCTAGGACAGGAGAATACGAGCAGTACTTC.

CDR3 amino acids: CAALRGSSYNEQFF. In DNA, the CDR3 is TGTGCCGCCCTCCGGGGGAGCTCCTACAATGAGCAGTTCTTC. The chain couples TRBV6-2 or TRBV6-3 to TRBJ2-1; possible D gene TRBD2, 6 bases. This CDR3 comprises 14 residues. V shed 11 bases and J shed 0 bases, with 14 bases lying between them. Germline V CDR1 and CDR2: MNHEY, SVGEGT.

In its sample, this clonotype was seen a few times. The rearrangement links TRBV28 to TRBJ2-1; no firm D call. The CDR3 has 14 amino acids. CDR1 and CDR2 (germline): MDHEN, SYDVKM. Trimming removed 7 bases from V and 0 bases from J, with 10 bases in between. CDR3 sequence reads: CASTPPSSYNEQFF. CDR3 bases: TGTGCCAGCACCCCCCCGAGCTCCTACAATGAGCAGTTCTTC.

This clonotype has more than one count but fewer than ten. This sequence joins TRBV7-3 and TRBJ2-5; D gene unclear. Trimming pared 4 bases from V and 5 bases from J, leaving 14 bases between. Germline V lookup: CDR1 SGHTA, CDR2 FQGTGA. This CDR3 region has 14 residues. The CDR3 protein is CASSWTPGDETQYF. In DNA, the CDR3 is TGTGCCAGCAGCTGGACCCCTGGCGATGAGACCCAGTACTTC.

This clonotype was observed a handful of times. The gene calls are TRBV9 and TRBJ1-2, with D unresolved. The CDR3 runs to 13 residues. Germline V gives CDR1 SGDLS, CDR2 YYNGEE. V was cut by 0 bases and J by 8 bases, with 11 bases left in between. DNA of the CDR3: TGTGCCAGCAGCGTAGGGGAAGGATCCGGCTACACCTTC. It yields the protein CASSVGEGSGYTF.

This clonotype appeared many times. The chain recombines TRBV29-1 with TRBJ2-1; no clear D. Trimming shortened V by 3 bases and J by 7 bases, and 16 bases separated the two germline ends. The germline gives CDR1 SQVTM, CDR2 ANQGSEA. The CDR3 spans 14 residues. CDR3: CSVEFSAKGNEQFF. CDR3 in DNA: TGCAGCGTTGAGTTCTCGGCGAAAGGTAATGAGCAGTTCTTC.

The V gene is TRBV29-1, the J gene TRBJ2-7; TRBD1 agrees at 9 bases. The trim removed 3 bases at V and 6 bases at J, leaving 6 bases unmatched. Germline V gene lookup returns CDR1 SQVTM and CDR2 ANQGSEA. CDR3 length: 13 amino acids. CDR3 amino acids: CSVEATGGGEQYF. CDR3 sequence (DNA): TGCAGCGTTGAGGCGACAGGGGGAGGCGAGCAGTACTTC.

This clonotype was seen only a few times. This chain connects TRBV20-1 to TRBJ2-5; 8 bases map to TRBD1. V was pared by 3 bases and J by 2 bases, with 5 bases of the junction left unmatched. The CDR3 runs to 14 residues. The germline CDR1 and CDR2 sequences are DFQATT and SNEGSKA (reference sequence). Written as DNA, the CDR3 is TGCAGTGCTAGGGATGGACAGGGACAAGAGACCCAGTACTTC. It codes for CSARDGQGQETQYF.

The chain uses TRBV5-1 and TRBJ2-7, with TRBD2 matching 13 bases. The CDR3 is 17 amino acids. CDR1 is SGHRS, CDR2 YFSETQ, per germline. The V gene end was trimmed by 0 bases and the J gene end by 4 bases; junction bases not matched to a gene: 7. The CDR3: CASSLELAGGPAYEQYF. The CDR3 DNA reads TGCGCCAGCAGCTTGGAACTAGCGGGGGGGCCGGCGTACGAGCAGTACTTC.

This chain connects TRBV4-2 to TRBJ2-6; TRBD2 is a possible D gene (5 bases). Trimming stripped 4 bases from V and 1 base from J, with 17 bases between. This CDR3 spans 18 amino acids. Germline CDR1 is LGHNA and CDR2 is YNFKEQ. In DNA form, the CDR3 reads TGTGCCAGCAGCCTTGACGCGGGCAGGAGGTCTGGGGCCAACGTCCTGACTTTC. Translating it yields CASSLDAGRRSGANVLTF.

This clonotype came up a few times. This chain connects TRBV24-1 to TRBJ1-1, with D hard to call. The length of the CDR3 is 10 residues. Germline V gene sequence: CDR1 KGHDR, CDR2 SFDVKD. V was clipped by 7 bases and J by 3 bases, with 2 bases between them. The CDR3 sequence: CATRHTEAFF. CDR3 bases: TGTGCCACCAGGCACACTGAAGCTTTCTTT.

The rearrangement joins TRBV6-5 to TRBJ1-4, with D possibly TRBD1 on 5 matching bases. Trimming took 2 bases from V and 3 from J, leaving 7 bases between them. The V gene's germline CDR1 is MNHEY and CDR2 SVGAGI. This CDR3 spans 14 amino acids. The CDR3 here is CASSYGGSNEKLFF. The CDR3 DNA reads TGTGCCAGCAGTTACGGGGGTTCTAATGAAAAACTGTTTTTT.

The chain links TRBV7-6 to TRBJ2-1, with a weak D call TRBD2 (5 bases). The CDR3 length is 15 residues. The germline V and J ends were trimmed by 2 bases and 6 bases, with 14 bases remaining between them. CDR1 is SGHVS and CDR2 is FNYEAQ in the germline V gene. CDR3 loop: CASSLPADWANEQFF. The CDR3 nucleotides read TGTGCCAGCAGCTTACCGGCGGACTGGGCCAATGAGCAGTTCTTC.